This TCR beta chain stems from a study of CD8+CD57+ T cells in acquired aplastic anemia. Study-wide context: The mean DNA yield obtained from sorted CD4+ and CD8+ cells came to around 3 ug.

Findings and limits, study-wide: Patients and controls had CD8+ Simpson's diversity values that were not significantly distinct. Both patients and controls carried the same twenty-nine CD8+ CDR3 sequences.

The CDR3 covers 17 residues. V lost 0 bases to trimming and J lost 6 bases; unmatched junction nucleotides: 13. Germline CDR1 DFQATT, CDR2 SNEGSKA (reference sequence). Patients picked for sequencing had shown CD8+CD57+ cell expansion detected by flow cytometry. This clonotype was recorded at least ten times. What it binds is not known. Genomic DNA constituted the template upon which TCR beta VDJ and CDR3 profiling was performed. TCRdb processed the reads anew with MiXCR; each CDR3 protein has one entry. The data show under 150,000 distinct CDR3 sequences, about 40% seen once. The chain couples TRBV20-1 to TRBJ2-4, with 8 nucleotides matching TRBD1. This receptor was identified in a human donor with aplastic anemia. The sample comprised sorted CD4+, CD8+, or CD8+CD57+ T cells (not recorded which) from PBMCs. The CDR3 protein is CSARDLGQGAIRNIQYF. CDR3 sequence (DNA): TGCAGTGCTAGAGATCTCGGACAGGGCGCAATTAGAAACATTCAGTACTTC.